The 30 T cell receptor beta chains presented below share a single source sample, sequenced in a study of CD8 T cells in Susac syndrome. With random hexamers, about 0.5 to 1 ug RNA was reverse transcribed. TCRdb used MiXCR to reprocess the immunoSEQ multiplex PCR reads, holding one entry per CDR3 protein. The data show 100,000 to 150,000 distinct CDR3 sequences, with around 94% seen just once and about 0.28% held by the top ten. What was sequenced was CD8+ T cells from PBMCs. The receptor set was obtained from a human donor with Susac syndrome.

CDR3 nucleotide sequence: TGTGCCAGCAGCCATCCGGACGAGACCTACGAGCAGTACTTC. It yields the protein CASSHPDETYEQYF. The chain uses TRBV3-1 and TRBJ2-7; D is ambiguous. This CDR3 spans 14 amino acids. Trimming removed 3 bases from V and 2 bases from J, with 11 bases in between. Germline values: CDR1 LGHDT, CDR2 YNNKEL (reference sequence).

J is TRBJ1-1 and V is TRBV23-1; maybe TRBD1 (6 bases). TRBV23-1 is designated an ORF whose function remains uncertain. The CDR3 contains 17 residues. Trimming took off 7 bases at V and 5 bases at J, with 26 bases between the two ends. This CDR3 is CASIPNKKGGGRTEAFF. The CDR3 DNA reads TGCGCCAGCATACCAAATAAGAAGGGGGGAGGCAGGACTGAAGCTTTCTTT.

The chain carries TRBV6-6 and TRBJ2-1; D unclear. Germline CDR1 and CDR2: MNHNY and SVGAGI (reference sequence). The CDR3 is made up of 12 amino acids. Trimming pared 4 bases from V and 7 bases from J, leaving 8 bases between. The CDR3 loop is CASSFTPNEQFF. The CDR3 DNA is TGTGCCAGCAGTTTCACACCAAATGAGCAGTTCTTC.

V usage is TRBV5-4 and J usage is TRBJ2-1; D possibly matches TRBD1 or TRBD2 (5 bases each). This CDR3 spans 17 amino acids. Trimming shortened V by 4 bases and J by 2 bases, and 19 bases separated the two germline ends. Germline CDR1 and CDR2: SGHNT and YYREEE (reference sequence). CDR3 sequence (DNA): TGTGCCAGCAGCCTGGGGGTCGGTGGGGTAGCCTACAATGAGCAGTTCTTC. It yields the protein CASSLGVGGVAYNEQFF.

CDR3 amino acids: CASSEDRGPRGEAFF. The CDR3 DNA follows: TGTGCCAGCAGTGAGGACAGGGGACCGCGAGGTGAAGCTTTCTTT. This chain joins TRBV25-1 and TRBJ1-1; TRBD1 agrees at 9 bases. The CDR3 consists of 15 residues. Trimming cost V 3 bases and J 7 bases; bases outside gene matches: 9. Germline V gene sequence: CDR1 MGHDK, CDR2 SYGVNS.

The chain uses TRBV9 and TRBJ1-2; 9 bases map to TRBD1. Germline CDR1 reads SGDLS; CDR2 reads YYNGEE. Trimming cost V 3 bases and J 4 bases; bases outside gene matches: 7. This CDR3 has 15 amino acids. The CDR3 DNA reads as TGTGCCAGCAGCGACGCACCGGGACAGGGCTATGGCTACACCTTC. Its protein product is CASSDAPGQGYGYTF.

The gene calls are TRBV7-6 and TRBJ1-1; no firm D call. The CDR3 runs 14 residues. Deletions cut 3 bases from V and 1 base from J, with 9 bases between. Germline assignment: CDR1 SGHVS and CDR2 FNYEAQ. This CDR3 reads CASSLESGNTEAFF. The CDR3 DNA reads TGTGCCAGCAGCTTGGAGTCAGGGAACACTGAAGCTTTCTTT.

The chain has TRBV18 and TRBJ2-2, with D possibly being TRBD2 (5 bases). Trimming cost V 2 bases and J 2 bases, with 9 bases left between them. The CDR3 contains 15 residues. In germline, CDR1 is KGHSH, CDR2 LQKENI. The CDR3: CASSPGGVNTGELFF. DNA for the CDR3: TGTGCCAGCTCACCAGGAGGCGTAAACACCGGGGAGCTGTTTTTT. The full variable domain, rest sourced from reference TRBV18 and TRBJ2-2, is NAGVMQNPRHLVRRRGQEARLRCSPMKGHSHVYWYRQLPEEGLKFMVYLQKENIIDESGMPKERFSAEFPKEGPSILRIQQVVRGDSAAYFCASSPGGVNTGELFFGEGSRLTVL.

V and J are TRBV29-1 and TRBJ2-5, with D unclear. Trimming left V 2 bases short and J 5 bases short, with 12 bases between. The CDR3 totals 13 residues. CDR1 is SQVTM, CDR2 ANQGSEA, per germline. The CDR3 here is CSVELRREETQYF. The CDR3 DNA sequence: TGCAGCGTTGAACTCCGACGAGAGGAGACCCAGTACTTC. The variable domain in full, completed from reference TRBV29-1 and TRBJ2-5, reads SAVISQKPSRDICQRGTSLTIQCQVDSQVTMMFWYRQQPGQSLTLIATANQGSEATYESGFVIDKFPISRPNLTFSTLTVSNMSPEDSSIYLCSVELRREETQYFGPGTRLLVL.

The J gene is TRBJ1-1, the V gene TRBV6-6, with TRBD1 identical over 9 bases. V shed 4 bases, J shed 1 base, and the junction held 4 bases outside the gene matches. The CDR3 is 15 amino acids. Looked up from germline, CDR1 is MNHNY and CDR2 is SVGAGI (reference sequence). The CDR3 sequence is CASSSAGQGNTEAFF. The DNA of the CDR3 is TGTGCCAGCAGTTCCGCGGGACAGGGGAACACTGAAGCTTTCTTT.

The CDR3, as DNA: TGTGCCAGCAGACGGAACGGGGGAGAGACCCAGTACTTC. Amino acids: CASRRNGGETQYF. The V and J genes are TRBV27 and TRBJ2-5; D might be TRBD2 (6 bases). Germline CDR1 reads MNHEY; CDR2 reads SMNVEV (reference sequence). The CDR3 extends over 13 amino acids. V gave up 6 bases and J gave up 4 bases, with 12 bases separating them.

The chain joins TRBV23-1 to TRBJ1-2; D gene unclear. TRBV23-1 qualifies as an ORF whose function is uncertain. CDR3 length: 17 residues. The V end was cut by 6 bases, the J end by 0 bases, with 20 bases between. CDR3 bases: TGCGCCAGCAGGTCCCCTCCTTGCGCAGTATCTAACTATGGCTACACCTTC. Its protein product is CASRSPPCAVSNYGYTF.

V usage is TRBV15 and J usage is TRBJ2-3; TRBD1 matches at 9 bases. The V and J ends lost 5 bases and 2 bases, in that order; junction bases with no gene match: 5. Germline loops: CDR1 LNHNV, CDR2 YYDKDF (reference sequence). This CDR3 has 15 amino acids. Written as DNA, the CDR3 is TGTGCCACCAGCCCGGGACAGGGCAACACAGATACGCAGTATTTT. The encoded protein is CATSPGQGNTDTQYF.

This clonotype was recorded once. J is TRBJ1-2 and V is TRBV7-9; no firm D call. Trimming removed 5 bases from V and 6 bases from J, with 16 bases in between. The CDR3 extends over 14 amino acids. Germline assignment: CDR1 SEHNR and CDR2 FQNEAQ (reference sequence). CDR3 region: CASSPWADTNGYTF. The DNA of the CDR3 is TGTGCCAGCAGCCCCTGGGCGGATACGAATGGCTACACCTTC. Together with reference TRBV7-9 and TRBJ1-2, the CDR3 gives the full variable domain: DTGVSQNPRHKITKRGQNVTFRCDPISEHNRLYWYRQTLGQGPEFLTYFQNEAQLEKSRLLSDRFSAERPKGSFSTLEIQRTEQGDSAMYLCASSPWADTNGYTFGSGTRLTVV.

This sequence joins TRBV20-1 and TRBJ2-1; D might be TRBD2 (6 bases). The ends were cut back, 5 bases at V and 0 bases at J, with 23 bases in the middle. This CDR3 is built from 18 residues. Germline V gene sequence: CDR1 DFQATT, CDR2 SNEGSKA (reference sequence). DNA for the CDR3: TGCAGTGCTCTTGGCGGTTTAGCGGTAACAAGCTCCTACAATGAGCAGTTCTTC. This encodes CSALGGLAVTSSYNEQFF.

This chain connects TRBV29-1 to TRBJ1-2; TRBD1 aligns across 11 bases. CDR3 length equals 13 residues. V lost 2 bases to trimming and J lost 10 bases; unmatched junction nucleotides: 6. Germline lookup yields CDR1 SQVTM and CDR2 ANQGSEA. The CDR3 DNA follows: TGCAGCGTTGAAAGCGGGACAGGGGGTTCCTACACCTTC. Protein sequence: CSVESGTGGSYTF.

The sample holds one count of this clonotype. The chain uses TRBV2 and TRBJ2-5; D gene unclear. CDR3 length: 13 residues. Deletions cut 4 bases from V and 5 bases from J, with 11 bases between. Germline values: CDR1 SNHLY, CDR2 FYNNEI. CDR3 nucleotide sequence: TGTGCCAGCAGTGGCGAGGCCTGGGAGACCCAGTACTTC. Translated, it gives CASSGEAWETQYF.

V is TRBV14 and J is TRBJ1-3, with D perhaps TRBD1 (5 bases). V lost 2 bases and J 0 bases, leaving 11 bases between the germline ends. This CDR3 has 16 residues. The germline gives CDR1 SGHDN, CDR2 FVKESK. The CDR3 protein is CASSQFQGGSGNTIYF. CDR3 DNA: TGTGCCAGCAGCCAATTCCAGGGCGGCTCTGGAAACACCATATATTTT.

CDR3 in amino acids: CAITVDRGAYEQYF. CDR3 nucleotides: TGTGCCATCACCGTCGACCGGGGGGCCTACGAGCAGTACTTC. V is TRBV10-3 and J is TRBJ2-7, with 7 positions matching TRBD2. This CDR3 contains 14 residues. Germline V gives CDR1 ENHRY, CDR2 SYGVKD. V lost 7 bases to trimming and J lost 2 bases; unmatched junction nucleotides: 8.

This chain links TRBV11-2 with TRBJ2-2; maybe TRBD2 (6 bases). Between the trimmed V and J ends, which lost 5 bases and 5 bases, there was a span of 12 bases. The CDR3 has 14 residues. Germline CDR1 SGHAT, CDR2 FQNNGV. This chain's CDR3 is CASSPPRGTGELFF. The CDR3 DNA reads TGTGCCAGCAGCCCCCCCCGGGGGACCGGGGAGCTGTTTTTT.

The chain recombines TRBV5-6 with TRBJ2-5; D ambiguous. Germline CDR1 is SGHDT and CDR2 is YYEEEE. This CDR3 contains 15 residues. Between the trimmed V and J ends, which lost 4 bases and 0 bases, there was a span of 13 bases. The CDR3 DNA is TGTGCCAGCAGCCCATCCACCCAGTACCAAGAGACCCAGTACTTC. Protein: CASSPSTQYQETQYF.

V and J are TRBV2 and TRBJ2-3, with TRBD2 matching 8 bases. CDR3 length equals 14 residues. V was clipped by 7 bases and J by 2 bases; unmatched bases: 5. Germline V gene lookup returns CDR1 SNHLY and CDR2 FYNNEI. The CDR3 bases are TGTGCCAGCATGCCTAGCGGGTACACAGATACGCAGTATTTT. Amino acid sequence: CASMPSGYTDTQYF.

V is TRBV4-1 and J is TRBJ2-7, with 8 bases fitting TRBD1. Germline values: CDR1 MGHRA, CDR2 YSYEKL. This CDR3 is 17 amino acids long. Trimming took 2 bases from V and 6 from J; bases not matched to a gene: 15. In DNA form, the CDR3 reads TGCGCCAGCAGCCAAACACCTCGACAGGGGAAGGGCGGCGAGCAGTACTTC. It codes for CASSQTPRQGKGGEQYF.

CDR3 loop: CASTAGDLVYEQYF. The CDR3 nucleotides are TGTGCCAGCACGGCCGGGGACTTGGTCTACGAGCAGTACTTC. The chain joins TRBV2 to TRBJ2-7, with D maybe TRBD2 (6 bases). Trimming took 7 bases from V and 3 from J, leaving 16 bases between them. Germline CDR1 reads SNHLY; CDR2 reads FYNNEI. The CDR3 loop spans 14 amino acids. Full variable domain (remainder filled in from reference TRBV2 and TRBJ2-7): EPEVTQTPSHQVTQMGQEVILRCVPISNHLYFYWYRQILGQKVEFLVSFYNNEISEKSEIFDDQFSVERPDGSNFTLKIRSTKLEDSAMYFCASTAGDLVYEQYFGPGTRLTVT.

The chain has TRBV4-1 and TRBJ1-2, with D hard to call. Trimming left V 0 bases short and J 4 bases short, with 9 bases between. The length of the CDR3 is 14 residues. Germline V gene sequence: CDR1 MGHRA, CDR2 YSYEKL. The CDR3 spells CASSQEARTYGYTF. The CDR3 nucleotides are TGCGCCAGCAGCCAAGAGGCCCGTACCTATGGCTACACCTTC.

This chain uses TRBV3-1 with TRBJ2-1, with TRBD1 matching 9 bases. Trimming took 4 bases from V and 5 from J; bases not matched to a gene: 9. CDR3 length: 16 amino acids. CDR1 is LGHDT and CDR2 is YNNKEL in the germline V gene (reference sequence). The CDR3 coding sequence is TGTGCCAGCAGCCCTACAGGGGGCGAATTGAACAATGAGCAGTTCTTC. Its protein product is CASSPTGGELNNEQFF.

This clonotype was detected once. The V and J genes are TRBV20-1 and TRBJ2-1; D uncertain. The germline gives CDR1 DFQATT, CDR2 SNEGSKA (reference sequence). V was pared by 0 bases and J by 0 bases, with 6 bases between. The CDR3 has 14 residues. CDR3 loop: CSARDPSSYNEQFF. CDR3 DNA: TGCAGTGCTAGAGATCCGAGCTCCTACAATGAGCAGTTCTTC.

The J gene is TRBJ2-5, the V gene TRBV9; 8 nucleotides agree with TRBD2. The CDR3 is 14 amino acids. Germline V gene data show CDR1 as SGDLS and CDR2 as YYNGEE. Trimming took 3 bases from V and 5 from J; bases not matched to a gene: 6. The CDR3 is CASSGRGGGETQYF. The CDR3 nucleotides read TGTGCCAGCAGCGGACGGGGGGGCGGGGAGACCCAGTACTTC.

The V and J genes are TRBV6-9 and TRBJ1-5; D is ambiguous. The CDR3 loop spans 13 amino acids. Germline CDR1 reads MNHGY; CDR2 reads SVAAGI. The ends were cut back, 7 bases at V and 5 bases at J, with 12 bases in the middle. The CDR3 bases are TGTGCCAGCATGGCCAGATACTATCAGCCCCAGCATTTT. Translating it yields CASMARYYQPQHF.

The chain combines TRBV7-6 with TRBJ2-2, with 7 nucleotides matching TRBD2. Germline V gene lookup returns CDR1 SGHVS and CDR2 FNYEAQ. The V segment lost 5 bases and the J segment 1 base; nucleotides outside the gene matches: 7. CDR3 length: 16 amino acids. The CDR3 spells CASSPRLAGNTGELFF. DNA of the CDR3: TGTGCCAGCAGCCCCCGACTAGCCGGGAACACCGGGGAGCTGTTTTTT.